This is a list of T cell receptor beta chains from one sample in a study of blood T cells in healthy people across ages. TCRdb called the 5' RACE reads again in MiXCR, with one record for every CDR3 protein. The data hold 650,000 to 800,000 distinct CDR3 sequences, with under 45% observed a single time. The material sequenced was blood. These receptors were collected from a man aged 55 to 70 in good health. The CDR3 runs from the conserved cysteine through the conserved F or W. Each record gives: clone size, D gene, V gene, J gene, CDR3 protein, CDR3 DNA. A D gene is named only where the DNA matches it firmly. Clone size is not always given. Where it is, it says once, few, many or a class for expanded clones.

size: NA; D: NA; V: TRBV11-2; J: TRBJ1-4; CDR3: CASSPHGNEKLFF; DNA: TGTGCCAGCAGCCCGCACGGGAATGAAAAACTGTTTTTT
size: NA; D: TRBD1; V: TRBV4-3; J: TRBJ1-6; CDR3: CASSLGTGGHNSPLHF; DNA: TGCGCCAGCAGCCTCGGGACAGGGGGACATAATTCACCCCTCCACTTT
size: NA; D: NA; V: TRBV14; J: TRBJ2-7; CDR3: CASSYSPSAEQYF; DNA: TGTGCCAGCAGCTATTCCCCTAGCGCCGAGCAGTACTTC
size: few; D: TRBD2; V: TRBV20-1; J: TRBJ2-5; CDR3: CSAPASGAAGTQYF; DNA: TGCAGTGCCCCTGCTAGCGGGGCCGCGGGGACCCAGTACTTC
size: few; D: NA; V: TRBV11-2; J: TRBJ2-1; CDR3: CASSLASGVSYNEQFF; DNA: TGTGCCAGCAGCTTAGCTTCAGGGGTCTCCTACAATGAGCAGTTCTTC
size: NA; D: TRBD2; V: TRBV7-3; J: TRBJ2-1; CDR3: CASSSRGLAGTNEQFF; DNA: TGTGCCAGCAGCTCCCGTGGACTAGCGGGGACCAATGAGCAGTTCTTC
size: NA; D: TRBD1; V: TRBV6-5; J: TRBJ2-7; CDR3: CASSYSGQGLREQYF; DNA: TGTGCCAGCAGTTACTCGGGACAGGGACTACGGGAGCAGTACTTC
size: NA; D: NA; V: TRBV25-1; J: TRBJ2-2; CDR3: CASISLTGELFF; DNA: TGTGCCAGCATTTCGCTCACCGGGGAGCTGTTTTTT
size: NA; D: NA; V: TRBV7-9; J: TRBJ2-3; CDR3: CASSLGDIRGADTQYF; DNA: TGTGCCAGCAGCCTAGGGGACATCAGGGGCGCAGATACGCAGTATTTT
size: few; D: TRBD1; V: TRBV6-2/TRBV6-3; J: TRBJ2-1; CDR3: CASRRPGQGANEQFF; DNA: TGTGCCAGCAGACGACCGGGACAGGGGGCGAATGAGCAGTTCTTC
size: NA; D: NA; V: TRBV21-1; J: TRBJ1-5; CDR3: CASSKEQGAEAPQPQHF; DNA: TGTGCCAGCAGCAAAGAACAGGGGGCCGAGGCTCCTCAGCCCCAGCATTTT
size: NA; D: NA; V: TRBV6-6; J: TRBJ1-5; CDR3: CASSTYGNQPQHF; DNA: TGTGCCAGCAGCACTTACGGCAATCAGCCCCAGCATTTT
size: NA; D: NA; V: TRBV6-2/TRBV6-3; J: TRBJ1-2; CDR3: CASIYRMSDPYTF; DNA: TGTGCCAGCATTTACAGGATGAGTGATCCCTACACCTTC
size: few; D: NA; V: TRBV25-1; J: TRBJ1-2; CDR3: CASSDPRLGGYTF; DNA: TGTGCCAGCAGTGACCCCAGGCTGGGGGGCTACACCTTC
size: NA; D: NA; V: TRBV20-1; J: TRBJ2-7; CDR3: CSARVLGDEQYF; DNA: TGCAGTGCTAGAGTTTTGGGGGACGAGCAGTACTTC
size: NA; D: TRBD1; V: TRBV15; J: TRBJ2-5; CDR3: CATKTGGQETQYF; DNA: TGTGCCACCAAGACAGGGGGACAAGAGACCCAGTACTTC
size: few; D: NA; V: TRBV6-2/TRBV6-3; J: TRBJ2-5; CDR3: CASSGRRAQYF; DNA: TGTGCCAGCAGTGGAAGGCGGGCCCAGTACTTC
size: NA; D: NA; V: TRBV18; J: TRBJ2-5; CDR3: CASSPPAVRETQYF; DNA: TGTGCCAGCTCACCACCGGCGGTAAGAGAGACCCAGTACTTC
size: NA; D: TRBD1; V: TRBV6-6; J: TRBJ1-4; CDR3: CASRRTGDREKLFF; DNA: TGTGCCAGCAGAAGGACAGGTGATAGGGAAAAACTGTTTTTT
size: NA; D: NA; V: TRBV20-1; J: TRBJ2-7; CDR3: CSARDASWSSYEQYF; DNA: TGCAGTGCTAGAGATGCTAGCTGGAGCTCCTACGAGCAGTACTTC
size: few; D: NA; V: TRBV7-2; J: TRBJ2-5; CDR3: CASSSPKTSLAETQYF; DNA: TGTGCCAGCAGCTCGCCAAAGACTAGTCTCGCAGAGACCCAGTACTTC
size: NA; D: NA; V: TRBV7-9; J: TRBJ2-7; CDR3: CASRGWDSYEQYF; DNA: TGTGCCAGCAGGGGGTGGGATTCCTACGAGCAGTACTTC
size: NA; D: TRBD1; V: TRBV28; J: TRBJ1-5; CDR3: CASSTNSGTGFYQPQHF; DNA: TGTGCCAGCAGTACTAACTCCGGGACAGGGTTTTATCAGCCCCAGCATTTT
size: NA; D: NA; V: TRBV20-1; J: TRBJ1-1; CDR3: CSASKRGGNTEAFF; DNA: TGCAGTGCTAGTAAGAGGGGGGGTAACACTGAAGCTTTCTTT
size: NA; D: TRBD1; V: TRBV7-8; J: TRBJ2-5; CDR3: CASSFGTGLRETQYF; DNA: TGTGCCAGCAGCTTCGGGACAGGGCTCAGGGAGACCCAGTACTTC
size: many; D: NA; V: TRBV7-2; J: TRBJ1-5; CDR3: CASSRDGHSNQPQHF; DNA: TGTGCCAGCAGCCGCGACGGACATAGCAATCAGCCCCAGCATTTT
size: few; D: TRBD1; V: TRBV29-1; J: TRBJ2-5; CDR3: CSVDKQGGETQYF; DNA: TGCAGCGTTGATAAACAGGGGGGAGAGACCCAGTACTTC
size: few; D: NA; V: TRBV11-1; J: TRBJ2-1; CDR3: CASSRRGGNGAENEQFF; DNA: TGTGCCAGCAGCCGAAGAGGGGGGAATGGGGCGGAAAATGAGCAGTTCTTC
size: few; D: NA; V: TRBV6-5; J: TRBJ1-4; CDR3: CASSYSGATNEKLFF; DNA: TGTGCCAGCAGTTACTCAGGGGCAACTAATGAAAAACTGTTTTTT
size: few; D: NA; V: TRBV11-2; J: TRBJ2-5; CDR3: CASSPHRYNSETQYF; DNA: TGTGCCAGCAGCCCGCACAGGTATAATTCGGAGACCCAGTACTTC
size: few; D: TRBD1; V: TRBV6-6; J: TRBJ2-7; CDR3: CASSYSQGANEQYF; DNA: TGTGCCAGCAGTTACTCGCAGGGGGCCAACGAGCAGTACTTC
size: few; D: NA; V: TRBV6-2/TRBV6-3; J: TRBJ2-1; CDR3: CASTDGGTGYNEQFF; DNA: TGTGCCAGTACCGATGGGGGGACTGGCTACAATGAGCAGTTCTTC
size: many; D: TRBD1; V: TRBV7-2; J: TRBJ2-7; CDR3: CASSKRQGRDEQYF; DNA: TGTGCCAGCAGCAAGCGACAGGGCAGGGACGAGCAGTACTTC
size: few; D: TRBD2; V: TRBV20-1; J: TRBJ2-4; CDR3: CSAPGTSGAKAKNIQYF; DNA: TGCAGTGCTCCCGGGACTAGCGGGGCAAAAGCCAAAAACATTCAGTACTTC
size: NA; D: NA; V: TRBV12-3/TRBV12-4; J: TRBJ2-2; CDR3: CASIESGELFF; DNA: TGTGCCAGCATTGAGAGCGGGGAGCTGTTTTTT
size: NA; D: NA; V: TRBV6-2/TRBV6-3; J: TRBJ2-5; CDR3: CASSYGFSEQYF; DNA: TGTGCCAGCAGTTATGGGTTTTCTGAGCAGTACTTC
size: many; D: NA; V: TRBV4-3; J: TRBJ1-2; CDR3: CASSQDWQAYGYTF; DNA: TGCGCCAGCAGCCAAGATTGGCAGGCCTATGGCTACACCTTC
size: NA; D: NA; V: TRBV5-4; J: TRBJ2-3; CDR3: CASSPLRVRGLHTDTQYF; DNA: TGTGCCAGCAGCCCCCTGAGGGTACGGGGGCTCCACACAGATACGCAGTATTTT
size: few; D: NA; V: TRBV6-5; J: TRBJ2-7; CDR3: CASSTREVGYEQYF; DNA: TGTGCCAGCAGCACCAGGGAGGTAGGCTACGAGCAGTACTTC
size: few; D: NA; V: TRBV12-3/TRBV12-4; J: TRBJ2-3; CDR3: CASSRGKGSGRTDTQYF; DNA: TGTGCCAGCAGTCGAGGAAAGGGGTCTGGCCGCACAGATACGCAGTATTTT
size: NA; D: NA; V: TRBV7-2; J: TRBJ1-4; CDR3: CASSRNGNPTNEKLFF; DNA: TGTGCCAGCAGCCGAAACGGAAACCCAACTAATGAAAAACTGTTTTTT
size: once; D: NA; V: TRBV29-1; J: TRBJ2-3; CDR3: CSAYQSFTYTQYF; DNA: TGCAGCGCATACCAGTCCTTCACATATACGCAGTATTTT
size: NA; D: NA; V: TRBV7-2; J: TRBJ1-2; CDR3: CASNPGDTHSGYTF; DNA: TGTGCCAGCAACCCTGGAGACACCCATTCAGGCTACACCTTC
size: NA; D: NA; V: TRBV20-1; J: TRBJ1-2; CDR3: CSAGGKDYGYTF; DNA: TGCAGTGCAGGGGGAAAAGACTATGGCTACACCTTC
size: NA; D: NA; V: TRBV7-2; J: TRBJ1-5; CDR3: CASSLEFGGAQPQHF; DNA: TGTGCCAGCAGCTTAGAGTTTGGGGGAGCTCAGCCCCAGCATTTT
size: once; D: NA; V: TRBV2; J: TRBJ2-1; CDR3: CAGSDGTRGFF; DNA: TGTGCCGGCAGTGACGGAACCCGGGGGTTCTTC